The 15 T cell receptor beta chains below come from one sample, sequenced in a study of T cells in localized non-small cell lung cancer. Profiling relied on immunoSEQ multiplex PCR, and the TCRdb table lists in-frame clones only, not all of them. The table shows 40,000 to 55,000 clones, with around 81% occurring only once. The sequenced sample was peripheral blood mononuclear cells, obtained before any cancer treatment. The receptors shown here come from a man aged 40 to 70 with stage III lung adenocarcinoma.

The CDR3 loop reads CASSDSSGGANEQFF. The CDR3 DNA reads TGTGCCAGCAGTGACTCTAGCGGGGGGGCCAATGAGCAGTTCTTC. The chain uses TRBV6-4 and TRBJ2-1; 11 bases are a match to TRBD2. V lost 0 bases and J lost 6; bases outside the gene matches: 1. CDR1 and CDR2 from the germline V gene are MRHNA and SNTAGT. This CDR3 region has 15 residues.

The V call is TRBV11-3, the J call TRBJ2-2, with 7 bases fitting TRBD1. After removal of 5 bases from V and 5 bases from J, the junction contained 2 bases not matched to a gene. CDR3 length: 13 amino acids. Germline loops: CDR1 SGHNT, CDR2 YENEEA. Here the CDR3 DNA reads TGTGCCAGCAGCAGGGGGCGGACCGGGGAGCTGTTTTTT. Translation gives CASSRGRTGELFF.

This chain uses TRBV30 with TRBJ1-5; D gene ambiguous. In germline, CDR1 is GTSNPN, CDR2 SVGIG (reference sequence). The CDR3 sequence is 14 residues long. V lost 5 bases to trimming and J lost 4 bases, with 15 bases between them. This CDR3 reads CAWLAVKSNQPQHF. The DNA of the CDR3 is TGTGCCTGGCTGGCCGTTAAGAGTAATCAGCCCCAGCATTTT. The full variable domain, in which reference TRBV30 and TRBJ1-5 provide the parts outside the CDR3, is SQTIHQWPATLVQPVGSPLSLECTVEGTSNPNLYWYRQAAGRGLQLLFYSVGIGQISSEVPQNLSASRPQDRQFILSSKKLLLSDSGFYLCAWLAVKSNQPQHFGDGTRLSIL.

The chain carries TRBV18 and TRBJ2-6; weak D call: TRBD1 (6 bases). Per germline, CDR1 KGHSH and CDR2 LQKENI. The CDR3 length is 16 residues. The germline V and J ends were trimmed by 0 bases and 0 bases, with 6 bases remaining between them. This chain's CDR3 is CASSPPGASGANVLTF. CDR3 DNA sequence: TGTGCCAGCTCACCACCGGGGGCCTCTGGGGCCAACGTCCTGACTTTC.

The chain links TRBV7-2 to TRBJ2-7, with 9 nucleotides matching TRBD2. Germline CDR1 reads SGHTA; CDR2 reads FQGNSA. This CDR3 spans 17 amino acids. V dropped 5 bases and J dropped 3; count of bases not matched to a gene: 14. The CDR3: CASSLPPDSGGNYEQYF. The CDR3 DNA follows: TGTGCCAGCAGCCTACCCCCTGATAGCGGGGGAAACTACGAGCAGTACTTC. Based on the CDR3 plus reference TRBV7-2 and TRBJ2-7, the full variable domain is GAGVSQSPSNKVTEKGKDVELRCDPISGHTALYWYRQSLGQGLEFLIYFQGNSAPDKSGLPSDRFSAERTGGSVSTLTIQRTQQEDSAVYLCASSLPPDSGGNYEQYFGPGTRLTVT.

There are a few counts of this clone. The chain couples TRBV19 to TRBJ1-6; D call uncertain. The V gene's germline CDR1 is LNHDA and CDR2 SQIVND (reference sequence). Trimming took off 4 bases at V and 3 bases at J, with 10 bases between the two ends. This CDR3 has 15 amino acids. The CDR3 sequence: CASSTLGVYNSPLHF. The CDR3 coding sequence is TGTGCCAGTAGTACACTGGGTGTCTATAATTCACCCCTCCACTTT.

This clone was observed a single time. The CDR3 bases are TGTGCCAGCAGCTTAGCCGGGACAGGGAGTCTTGGCTACACCTTC. It specifies CASSLAGTGSLGYTF. The chain links TRBV7-8 to TRBJ1-2, with 9 bases fitting TRBD1. After removal of 0 bases from V and 7 bases from J, the junction contained 6 bases not matched to a gene. Per the germline V gene, CDR1 is SGHVS and CDR2 is FQNEAQ. The CDR3 has 15 residues.

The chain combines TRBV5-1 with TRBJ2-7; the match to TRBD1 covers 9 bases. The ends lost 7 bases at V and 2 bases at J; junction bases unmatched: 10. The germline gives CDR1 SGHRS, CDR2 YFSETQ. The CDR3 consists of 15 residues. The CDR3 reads CASESGQGFTYEQYF. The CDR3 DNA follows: TGCGCCAGCGAGTCGGGACAGGGCTTTACCTACGAGCAGTACTTC.

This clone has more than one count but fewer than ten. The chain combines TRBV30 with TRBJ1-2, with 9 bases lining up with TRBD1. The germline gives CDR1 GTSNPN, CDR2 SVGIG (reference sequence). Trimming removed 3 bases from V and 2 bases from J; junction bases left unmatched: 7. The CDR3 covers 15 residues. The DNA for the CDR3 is TGTGCCTGGAGGCGAGGACAGGGGATAAACTATGGCTACACCTTC. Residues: CAWRRGQGINYGYTF.

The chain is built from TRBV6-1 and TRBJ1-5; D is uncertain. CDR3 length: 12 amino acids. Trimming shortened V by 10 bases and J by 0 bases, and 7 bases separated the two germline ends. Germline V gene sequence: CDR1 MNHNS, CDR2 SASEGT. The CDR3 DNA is TGTGCCATGGCAGATAGCAATCAGCCCCAGCATTTT. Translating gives CAMADSNQPQHF.

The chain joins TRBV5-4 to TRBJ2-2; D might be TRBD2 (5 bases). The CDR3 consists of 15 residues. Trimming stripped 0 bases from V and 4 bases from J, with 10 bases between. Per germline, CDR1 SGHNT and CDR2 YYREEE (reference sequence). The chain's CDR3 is CASSLAGSGTGELFF. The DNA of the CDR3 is TGTGCCAGCAGCTTGGCGGGGTCGGGCACCGGGGAGCTGTTTTTT.

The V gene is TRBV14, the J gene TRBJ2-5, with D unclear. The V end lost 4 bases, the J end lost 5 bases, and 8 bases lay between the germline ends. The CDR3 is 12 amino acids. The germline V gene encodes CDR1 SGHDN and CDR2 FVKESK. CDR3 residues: CASSLIGETQYF. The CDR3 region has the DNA TGTGCCAGCAGCCTAATTGGTGAGACCCAGTACTTC.

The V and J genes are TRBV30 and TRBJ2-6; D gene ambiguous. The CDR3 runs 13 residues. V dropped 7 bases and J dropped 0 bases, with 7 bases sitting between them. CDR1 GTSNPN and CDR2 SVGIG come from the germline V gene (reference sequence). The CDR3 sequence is CAFCPSGANVLTF. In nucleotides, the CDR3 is TGTGCCTTCTGCCCCTCTGGGGCCAACGTCCTGACTTTC. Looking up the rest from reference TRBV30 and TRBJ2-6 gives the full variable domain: SQTIHQWPATLVQPVGSPLSLECTVEGTSNPNLYWYRQAAGRGLQLLFYSVGIGQISSEVPQNLSASRPQDRQFILSSKKLLLSDSGFYLCAFCPSGANVLTFGAGSRLTVL.

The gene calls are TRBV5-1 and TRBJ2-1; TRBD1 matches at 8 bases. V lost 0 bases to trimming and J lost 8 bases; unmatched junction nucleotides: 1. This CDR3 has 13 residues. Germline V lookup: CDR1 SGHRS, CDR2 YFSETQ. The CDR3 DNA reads TGCGCCAGCAGCTTGGGGACAGGGCATGAGCAGTTCTTC. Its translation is CASSLGTGHEQFF.

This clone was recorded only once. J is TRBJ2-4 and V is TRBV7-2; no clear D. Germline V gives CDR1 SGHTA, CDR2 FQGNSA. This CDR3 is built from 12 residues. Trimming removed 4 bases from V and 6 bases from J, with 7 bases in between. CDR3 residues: CASSSPSNIQYF. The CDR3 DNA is TGTGCCAGCAGCTCACCTTCAAACATTCAGTACTTC. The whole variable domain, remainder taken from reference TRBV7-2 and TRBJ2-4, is GAGVSQSPSNKVTEKGKDVELRCDPISGHTALYWYRQSLGQGLEFLIYFQGNSAPDKSGLPSDRFSAERTGGSVSTLTIQRTQQEDSAVYLCASSSPSNIQYFGAGTRLSVL.